The 12 T cell receptor beta chains reported below all come from one sample, sequenced in a study of T cells in tuberculosis. Assay: immunoSEQ multiplex PCR; the TCRdb copy retains only in-frame clones and omits some. There are about 20,000 clones in the sample; more than 80% occur only once, and 14% to 15% lies in the top ten. Sequenced material: PBMCs. These receptors originate from a donor between 10 and 35 years old with latent tuberculosis or without tuberculosis infection.

The chain recombines TRBV2 with TRBJ2-3; D gene ambiguous. Per germline, CDR1 SNHLY and CDR2 FYNNEI. Trimming stripped 4 bases from V and 1 base from J, with 12 bases between. This CDR3 has 15 amino acids. The CDR3 region has the DNA TGTGCCAGCAGTGCCCAGGTTTTTGGCACAGATACGCAGTATTTT. It codes for CASSAQVFGTDTQYF.

This clone was found once. The J gene is TRBJ1-2, the V gene TRBV5-6; D call uncertain. CDR1 and CDR2 from the germline V gene are SGHDT and YYEEEE. The CDR3 is 16 residues long. The V and J ends lost 4 bases and 4 bases respectively, with 20 bases between them. CDR3 DNA sequence: TGTGCCAGCAGCCATTGGAGTCTCAGAACCGCCTATGGCTACACCTTC. It encodes CASSHWSLRTAYGYTF.

J is TRBJ2-5 and V is TRBV29-1; 13 nucleotides line up with TRBD2. The CDR3 is made up of 14 amino acids. V shed 8 bases and J 4 bases; nucleotides not matched to a gene: 7. The germline gives CDR1 SQVTM, CDR2 ANQGSEA. The chain's CDR3 is CSLTGLAGVETQYF. The CDR3 DNA sequence: TGCAGCCTCACAGGACTAGCGGGGGTAGAGACCCAGTACTTC.

The CDR3 region is CASSLGGGGYEQYF. The DNA for the CDR3 is TGTGCCAGCAGCTTGGGCGGGGGGGGCTACGAGCAGTACTTC. The chain is built from TRBV5-4 and TRBJ2-7, with 9 bases fitting TRBD2. CDR1 and CDR2 (germline): SGHNT, YYREEE (reference sequence). The V and J ends lost 0 bases and 3 bases, in that order; junction bases with no gene match: 1. The CDR3 is 14 residues long.

The count of this clone is one. The V call is TRBV19, the J call TRBJ1-4; 7 bases align to TRBD1. The junction had 5 bases not matched to a gene; V was cut back by 1 base and J by 6 bases. This CDR3 contains 15 residues. The V gene's germline CDR1 is LNHDA and CDR2 SQIVND (reference sequence). As DNA, the CDR3 is TGTGCCAGTAGTATAGTAAGGGGGCACCATGAAAAACTGTTTTTT. Protein sequence: CASSIVRGHHEKLFF.

J is TRBJ2-7 and V is TRBV2; tentatively, D is TRBD2 (5 bases). Trimming pared 6 bases from V and 5 bases from J, leaving 20 bases between. The germline V gene has CDR1 SNHLY and CDR2 FYNNEI. The CDR3 is 15 amino acids. CDR3 amino acids: CASSPRGRAFNEQYF. In nucleotides, the CDR3 is TGTGCCAGCAGCCCCCGCGGGCGGGCTTTCAACGAGCAGTACTTC.

The chain joins TRBV5-1 to TRBJ1-4, with 11 bases matching TRBD1. The CDR3 runs 14 residues. CDR1 and CDR2 from the germline V gene are SGHRS and YFSETQ. Trimming at V came to 3 bases and at J to 8 bases, leaving 3 bases not matched to a gene. The CDR3 reads CASSWGQGGEKLFF. The CDR3 nucleotides read TGCGCCAGCAGCTGGGGACAGGGGGGAGAAAAACTGTTTTTT.

The rearrangement joins TRBV7-2 to TRBJ1-3; possible D gene TRBD1, 5 bases. CDR3 length: 17 residues. Germline CDR1 SGHTA, CDR2 FQGNSA. Trimming cost V 1 base and J 0 bases, with 13 bases left between them. CDR3 in amino acids: CASSLGAGHYSGNTIYF. For the CDR3, the DNA is TGTGCCAGCAGCTTAGGGGCAGGACATTACTCTGGAAACACCATATATTTT.

J is TRBJ1-2 and V is TRBV14; maybe TRBD1 (5 bases). Germline V gene data show CDR1 as SGHDN and CDR2 as FVKESK. CDR3 length: 14 residues. V gave up 4 bases and J gave up 5 bases, with 14 bases separating them. The CDR3 sequence is CASSLGGRFYGYTF. Here the CDR3 DNA reads TGTGCCAGCAGCCTGGGGGGACGGTTTTATGGCTACACCTTC.

The gene calls are TRBV9 and TRBJ1-5; 10 nucleotides match TRBD1. The CDR3 has 15 residues. Germline CDR1 and CDR2: SGDLS and YYNGEE. V trimming: 4 bases; J trimming: 1 base; junction bases outside the gene matches: 2. The CDR3 loop is CASSSGQGSNQPQHF. The CDR3 nucleotides read TGTGCCAGCAGCTCGGGACAGGGGAGCAATCAGCCCCAGCATTTT.

The chain uses TRBV5-6 and TRBJ1-2; 7 positions agree with TRBD1. Germline values: CDR1 SGHDT, CDR2 YYEEEE. This CDR3 comprises 15 residues. The trim removed 4 bases at V and 3 bases at J, leaving 9 bases unmatched. The CDR3 loop is CASSLTLRGDYGYTF. The CDR3 region has the DNA TGTGCCAGCAGCCTTACGCTCAGGGGGGACTATGGCTACACCTTC.

This chain links TRBV18 with TRBJ1-1, with unresolved D. With 0 bases removed from V and 0 bases from J, the gap between germline ends came to 11 bases. The CDR3 runs 16 residues. Germline values: CDR1 KGHSH, CDR2 LQKENI. The CDR3 protein is CASSPPGWQVNTEAFF. CDR3 coding DNA: TGTGCCAGCTCACCACCGGGTTGGCAGGTGAACACTGAAGCTTTCTTT. Full variable domain (missing parts from reference TRBV18 and TRBJ1-1): NAGVMQNPRHLVRRRGQEARLRCSPMKGHSHVYWYRQLPEEGLKFMVYLQKENIIDESGMPKERFSAEFPKEGPSILRIQQVVRGDSAAYFCASSPPGWQVNTEAFFGQGTRLTVV.